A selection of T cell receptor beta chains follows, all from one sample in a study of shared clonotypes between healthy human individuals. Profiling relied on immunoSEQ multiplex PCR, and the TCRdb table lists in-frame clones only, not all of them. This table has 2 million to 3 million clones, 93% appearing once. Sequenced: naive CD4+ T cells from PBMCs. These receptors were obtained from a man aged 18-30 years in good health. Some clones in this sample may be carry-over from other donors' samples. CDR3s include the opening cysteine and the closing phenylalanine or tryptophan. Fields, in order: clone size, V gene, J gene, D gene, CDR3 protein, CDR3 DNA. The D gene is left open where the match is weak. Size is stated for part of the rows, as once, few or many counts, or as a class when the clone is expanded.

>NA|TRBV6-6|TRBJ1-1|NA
CASRTQGNTEAFF
TGTGCCAGCAGAACACAGGGGAACACTGAAGCTTTCTTT
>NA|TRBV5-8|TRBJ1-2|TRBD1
CASSQRTGGAYGYTF
TGTGCCAGCAGCCAGAGGACAGGGGGTGCCTATGGCTACACCTTC
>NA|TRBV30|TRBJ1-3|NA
CAWSVGPGLFGNTIYF
TGTGCCTGGAGTGTAGGTCCGGGGTTGTTTGGAAACACCATATATTTT
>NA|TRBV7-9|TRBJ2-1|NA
CASSLGPSSYNEQFF
TGTGCCAGCAGCTTGGGTCCATCTTCCTACAATGAGCAGTTCTTC
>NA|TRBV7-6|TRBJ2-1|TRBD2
CASSRTPTGTSQYEQFF
TGTGCCAGCAGCCGAACCCCCACCGGGACTAGTCAGTATGAGCAGTTCTTC
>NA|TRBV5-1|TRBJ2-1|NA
CASSYRSNEQFF
TGCGCCAGCAGTTACAGAAGCAATGAGCAGTTCTTC
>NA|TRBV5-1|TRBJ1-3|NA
CASSPGSSGNTIYF
TGCGCCAGCAGCCCGGGGAGCTCTGGAAACACCATATATTTT
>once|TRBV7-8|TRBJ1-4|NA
CASSPGVAANEKLFF
TGTGCCAGCAGCCCGGGGGTTGCAGCTAATGAAAAACTGTTTTTT
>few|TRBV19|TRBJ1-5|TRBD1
CANRTTGQEYSNQPQHF
TGTGCAAATCGGACAACAGGACAGGAGTATAGCAATCAGCCCCAGCATTTT
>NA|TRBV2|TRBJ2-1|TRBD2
CASSDTSGTLNEQFF
TGTGCCAGCAGTGATACTAGCGGGACCTTGAATGAGCAGTTCTTC
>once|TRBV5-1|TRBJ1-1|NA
CASSSSPRAANTEAFF
TGCGCCAGCAGTTCGAGCCCCCGGGCCGCGAACACTGAAGCTTTCTTT
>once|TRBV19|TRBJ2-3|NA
CASTHTVGGTTDTQYF
TGTGCCAGTACACACACCGTCGGCGGGACGACAGATACGCAGTATTTT
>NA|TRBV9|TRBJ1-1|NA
CASSGGFNTEAFF
TGTGCCAGCAGCGGGGGTTTCAACACTGAAGCTTTCTTT
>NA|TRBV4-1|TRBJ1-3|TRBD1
CASSPPGQLHGNTIYF
TGCGCCAGCAGCCCTCCGGGACAGCTACATGGAAACACCATATATTTT
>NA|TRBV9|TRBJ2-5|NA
CASSVDMDNLPQYF
TGTGCCAGCAGCGTAGATATGGACAACCTCCCCCAGTACTTC
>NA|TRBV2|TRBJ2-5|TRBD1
CASTGTGVQETQYF
TGTGCCAGCACCGGGACAGGGGTGCAAGAGACCCAGTACTTC
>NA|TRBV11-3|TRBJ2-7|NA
CASSRDTSYEQYF
TGTGCCAGCAGCCGGGACACCTCCTACGAGCAGTACTTC
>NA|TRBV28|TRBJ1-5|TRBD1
CASTVRGLSQPQHF
TGTGCCAGCACGGTCAGGGGGCTGAGTCAGCCCCAGCATTTT
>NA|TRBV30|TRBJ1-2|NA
CAWRKNLIYGYTF
TGTGCCTGGAGAAAAAACCTGATCTATGGCTACACCTTC
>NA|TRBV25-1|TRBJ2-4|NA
CASSGDLGLAKNIQYF
TGTGCCAGCAGTGGGGACTTGGGTCTAGCCAAAAACATTCAGTACTTC
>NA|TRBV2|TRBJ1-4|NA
CASSGPNEKLFF
TGTGCCAGCTCAGGTCCTAATGAAAAACTGTTTTTT
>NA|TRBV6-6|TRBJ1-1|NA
CASSQSVIRDTEAFF
TGTGCCAGCAGCCAGTCGGTCATTCGGGACACTGAAGCTTTCTTT
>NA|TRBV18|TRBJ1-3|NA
CASSPTGTSPGNTIYF
TGTGCCAGCTCCCCGACCGGGACAAGTCCTGGAAACACCATATATTTT
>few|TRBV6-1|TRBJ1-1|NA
CASSKPTEAFF
TGTGCCAGCAGTAAACCTACTGAAGCTTTCTTT
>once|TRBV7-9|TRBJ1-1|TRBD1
CASSGGGGEAFF
TGTGCCAGCAGCGGAGGGGGCGGTGAAGCTTTCTTT
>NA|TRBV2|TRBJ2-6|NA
CASRQGDFSLSGANVLTF
TGTGCCAGCAGACAAGGGGACTTTTCCCTCTCTGGGGCCAACGTCCTGACTTTC
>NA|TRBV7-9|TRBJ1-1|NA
CASSLQAGRIKRGTEAFF
TGTGCCAGCAGCTTACAGGCAGGGAGAATAAAAAGAGGCACTGAAGCTTTCTTT
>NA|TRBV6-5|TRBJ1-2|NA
CASRDTGVGYTF
TGTGCCAGCAGGGACACCGGGGTTGGCTACACCTTC
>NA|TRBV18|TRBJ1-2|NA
CASSPEGDNYGYTF
TGTGCCAGCTCACCAGAGGGGGACAACTATGGCTACACCTTC
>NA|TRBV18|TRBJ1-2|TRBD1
CASSPWDREDYGYTF
TGTGCCAGCTCACCCTGGGACAGGGAGGACTATGGCTACACCTTC
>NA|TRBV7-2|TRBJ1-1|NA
CASSLAPRNAEAFF
TGTGCCAGCAGCTTAGCGCCCCGAAATGCTGAAGCTTTCTTT
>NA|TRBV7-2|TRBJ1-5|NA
CASSLEPGTRNQPQHF
TGTGCCAGCAGCTTAGAACCGGGCACGCGCAATCAGCCCCAGCATTTT
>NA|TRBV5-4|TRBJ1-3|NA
CASRGGNTIYF
TGTGCCAGCAGGGGTGGAAACACCATATATTTT
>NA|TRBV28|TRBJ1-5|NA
CASTRTVGNQPQHF
TGTGCCAGCACCCGGACAGTCGGCAATCAGCCCCAGCATTTT
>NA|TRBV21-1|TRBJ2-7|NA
CASSKGVSNEQYF
TGTGCCAGCAGCAAAGGCGTTAGCAACGAGCAGTACTTC
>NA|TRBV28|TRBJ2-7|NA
CASSLRQTYEQYF
TGTGCCAGCAGTTTGAGACAGACCTACGAGCAGTACTTC